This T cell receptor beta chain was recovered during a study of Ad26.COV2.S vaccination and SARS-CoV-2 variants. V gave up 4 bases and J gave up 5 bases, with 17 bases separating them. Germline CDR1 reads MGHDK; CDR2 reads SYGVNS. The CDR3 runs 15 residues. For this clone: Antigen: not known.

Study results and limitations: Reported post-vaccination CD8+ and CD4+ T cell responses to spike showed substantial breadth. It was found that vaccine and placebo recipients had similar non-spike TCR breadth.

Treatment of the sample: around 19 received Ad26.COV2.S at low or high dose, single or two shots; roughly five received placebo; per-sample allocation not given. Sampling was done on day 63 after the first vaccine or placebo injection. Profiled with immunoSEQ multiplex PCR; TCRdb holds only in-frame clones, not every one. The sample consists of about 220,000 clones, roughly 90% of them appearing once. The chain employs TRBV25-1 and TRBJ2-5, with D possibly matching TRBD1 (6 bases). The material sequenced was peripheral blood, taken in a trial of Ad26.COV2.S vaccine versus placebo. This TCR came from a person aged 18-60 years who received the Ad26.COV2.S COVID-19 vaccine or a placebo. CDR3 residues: CASSGRQVLWETQYF. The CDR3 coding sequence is TGTGCCAGCAGTGGTCGACAGGTACTTTGGGAGACCCAGTACTTC.